This TCR beta chain was captured by sequencing in a study of T cells in Graves' hyperthyroidism and ophthalmopathy (dated by TCRdb to between 2018 and 2021). Describing the broader study: Peripheral blood samples were taken at initial diagnosis, before any treatment was given. To identify TCR V-J signatures that set the groups apart, the researchers used a discovery cohort of roughly 100 patients, made up of under 50 with Graves' ophthalmopathy and some 56 with stable Graves' hyperthyroidism. Whether ophthalmopathy could be predicted prospectively was tested in an independent validation cohort made up of under 20 hyperthyroidism patients plus 17 patients who later progressed to ophthalmopathy. For training and testing, the roughly 97 patients in the discovery cohort were randomly divided in a 7:3 ratio. In roughly six Graves' hyperthyroidism patients, the study also compared T-cell repertoires from thyroid tissue with T-cell repertoires from blood. After sampling, hyperthyroidism patients received methimazole starting at 30 mg daily, and ophthalmopathy patients received high-dose intravenous methylprednisolone. The paper describes TCR Vbeta CDR3 sequencing of 135 peripheral blood samples, made up of under 50 ophthalmopathy patients, 70 to 75 hyperthyroidism patients and 17 progressor patients.

The paper as a whole reports these results and caveats: No statistical method was used to fix the sample size in advance, and group allocation was not hidden from the investigators. In validation, the model predicted progression to ophthalmopathy with roughly 66% sensitivity and around 72% specificity, a median of about 6.7 months before onset. In cross-validation, a model built on a 13 V-J signature told ophthalmopathy apart from stable hyperthyroidism with about 90% sensitivity and roughly 81% specificity, and in testing the same model reached 80%/75%. Blood samples also contained most of the expanded thyroid clonotypes (frequency above 0.001), which suggests that blood repertoires may reflect thyroid immune responses.

As for this clonotype: It has no known antigen specificity. No base qualities exist here, and no much larger clone lies one base off it.

The V end loses 0 bases and the J end loses 0 bases, and a stretch of 8 bases separates them. From cysteine to phenylalanine, the CDR3 is 15 amino acids long. Only the CDR3 DNA is retained, 45 bases long and in frame from the first base. The germline V gene provides CDR1 SGHAT and CDR2 FQNNGV. The TCR beta CDR3 regions were amplified from RNA transcripts. For the first round of RT-PCR on the TCR CDR3, the HTBI primer set was used together with the Qiagen OneStep RT-PCR kit. Libraries were constructed in a second round of multiplex PCR, after which size selection and purification were performed. The libraries were sequenced on an Illumina HiSeq2000 using paired-end 100 bp reads. Regarding the original processing steps: Raw data were processed with SOAPnuke, discarding reads with adapters, uncalled bases, mean Phred below 15, or no exact constant-primer or identifier match. High-quality paired reads were merged using COPE v1.2.5, and each unique nucleotide sequence was defined as a clonotype. MiTCR v1.1 was used to align the clonotypes against IMGT TRBV, TRBD and TRBJ reference segments. Analysis was restricted to V-J combinations with a frequency above 0.0001, which covered 98% to 99.2% of repertoires. A TCS score was defined as the ratio of F50 (clonal expansion) to E x V (chaos), with BLOSUM62-based TCRdist applied between CDR3 peptides within each V-J. Welch's t-statistics and random forest reduced approximately 520 V-J features to roughly 13, which were used in a naive Bayes classifier (R e1071). In-frame beta chains were kept once TCRdb had trimmed the public reads at Q25 with fastp and called clones with MiXCR. Every distinct CDR3 protein forms one entry, paired with its most common genes and DNA. In this record, the V and J calls reflect TCRdb's handling and not the investigators' own analysis. The sample contains some 360,000 distinct CDR3 sequences, roughly 13% of them found a single time. The ten most abundant clones make up about 11% of the sample.

Stable Graves' hyperthyroidism was defined as the absence of progression to ophthalmopathy over 18 months of follow-up. Hyperthyroidism patients were newly diagnosed, with disease duration under 2 months, and aged 18 to 65 years. The study excluded patients with uncontrolled infections, other autoimmune diseases, pregnancy or lactation. Diagnoses relied on clinical symptoms, serum thyroxine and TRAb, thyroid ultrasound and orbital computed tomography. PBMCs were isolated from about 9.1 ml of fresh peripheral blood by Ficoll-Paque density gradient centrifugation. Total RNA was extracted using Trizol reagent, and RNA quality was assessed on an Agilent 2100 Bioanalyzer.

The specimen was blood. This receptor was obtained from a woman aged 55-70 years with Graves' hyperthyroidism. Recombination linked TRBV11-2 to TRBJ1-1, with a tentative D gene TRBD1 over 5 matching bases. The DNA sequence reads TGTGCCAGCAGCTTAGAGCGGGGACTGAACACTGAAGCTTTCTTT. This is translated as CASSLERGLNTEAFF.